This T cell receptor (beta chain) was retrieved from a study of blood T cell repertoires in COVID-19. For the study at large: In each case, the material was cDNA or gDNA derived from T cells, B-cell-depleted T cells, or PBMCs.

Authors' processing steps: Nucleated cell number was recorded as an estimate derived from reference gene primer amplification. This table comes from immunoSEQ multiplex PCR, and its TCRdb copy is limited to in-frame clones, with some not included. The V and J calls and clone size were taken over from that table, and D and trimming were inferred from the DNA. The sample records 120,000 to 150,000 clones, 75% to 85% being singletons. Germline CDR1 MDHEN, CDR2 SYDVKM. This CDR3 is built from 15 residues. V was trimmed by 8 bases and J by 4 bases, leaving 18 bases between them. The receptor comes from a man aged 60-69 years with acute or convalescent COVID-19. The V gene is TRBV28, the J gene TRBJ2-1; a weak D match, TRBD1 (5 bases). The sequenced sample consisted of peripheral blood. CDR3 protein: CASGLLQRGYNEQFF. In DNA form, the CDR3 reads TGTGCCAGCGGGTTGTTACAAAGGGGATACAATGAGCAGTTCTTC.